This T cell receptor (beta chain) is from a study of T cell changes during pregnancy in multiple sclerosis (dated by TCRdb to about 2019). General notes on the study: In women with multiple sclerosis, the researchers looked at how the T cell repertoire shifted as pregnancy progressed.

Regarding this clone: The clone's antigen remains unknown. No much larger clonotype is one base removed from it; base qualities were not supplied.

CDR1 SGHRS and CDR2 YFSETQ are derived from the germline V gene. V is cut back by 2 bases and J by 3 bases, with 1 base in the junction unmatched. The CDR3 contains 14 residues, cysteine and phenylalanine counted. The entry retains the CDR3 DNA only, 42 bases that are in frame from base 1. The library relied on the immunoSEQ multiplex PCR assay. The source is immuneACCESS, and TCRdb retained only in-frame sequences with V and J called. Part of the clones is not carried over; for the studies checked, unresolved V genes explain less than half of this, and the remainder is unexplained. Within this sample are 50,000 to 75,000 clones, with roughly 93% of them counted one time only. The top ten clonotypes cover roughly 2.6% of the sample.

The rearranged segments are TRBV5-1 and TRBJ2-7, and TRBD2 matches 11 of the central bases. The receptor was derived from a female donor with multiple sclerosis, enrolled in a pregnancy study. Sample: CD8+ T cells from peripheral blood mononuclear cells, taken in the third trimester of pregnancy. For the CDR3, the sequence is CASSFTSGSYEQYF. The nucleotide sequence is given as TGCGCCAGCAGCTTCACTAGCGGGAGCTACGAGCAGTACTTC.